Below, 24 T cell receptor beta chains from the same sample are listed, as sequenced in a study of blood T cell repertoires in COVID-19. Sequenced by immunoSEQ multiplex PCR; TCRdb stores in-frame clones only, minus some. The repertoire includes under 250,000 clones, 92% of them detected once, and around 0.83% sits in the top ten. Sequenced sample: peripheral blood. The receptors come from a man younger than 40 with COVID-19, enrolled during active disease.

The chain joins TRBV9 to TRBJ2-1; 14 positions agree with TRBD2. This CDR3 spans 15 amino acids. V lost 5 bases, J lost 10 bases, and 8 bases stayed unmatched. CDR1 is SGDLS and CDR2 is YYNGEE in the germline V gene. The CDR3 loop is CASRPLTSGGVEQFF. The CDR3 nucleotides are TGTGCCAGCAGGCCTTTGACTAGCGGGGGGGTCGAGCAGTTCTTC. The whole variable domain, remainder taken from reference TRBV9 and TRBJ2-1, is DSGVTQTPKHLITATGQRVTLRCSPRSGDLSVYWYQQSLDQGLQFLIQYYNGEERAKGNILERFSAQQFPDLHSELNLSSLELGDSALYFCASRPLTSGGVEQFFGPGTRLTVL.

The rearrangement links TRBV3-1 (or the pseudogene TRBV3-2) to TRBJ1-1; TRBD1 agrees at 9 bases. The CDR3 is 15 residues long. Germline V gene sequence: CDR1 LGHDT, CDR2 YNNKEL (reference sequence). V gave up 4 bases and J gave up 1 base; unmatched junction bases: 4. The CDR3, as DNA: TGTGCCAGCAGCCCTCACAGGGGGCAGAACACTGAAGCTTTCTTT. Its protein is CASSPHRGQNTEAFF.

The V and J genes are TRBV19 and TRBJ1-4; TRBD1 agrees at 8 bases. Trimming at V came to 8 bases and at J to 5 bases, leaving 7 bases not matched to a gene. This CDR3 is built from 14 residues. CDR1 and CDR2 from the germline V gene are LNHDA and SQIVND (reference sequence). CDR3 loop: CASQQGGRNEKLFF. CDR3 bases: TGTGCCAGTCAACAGGGGGGAAGAAATGAAAAACTGTTTTTT.

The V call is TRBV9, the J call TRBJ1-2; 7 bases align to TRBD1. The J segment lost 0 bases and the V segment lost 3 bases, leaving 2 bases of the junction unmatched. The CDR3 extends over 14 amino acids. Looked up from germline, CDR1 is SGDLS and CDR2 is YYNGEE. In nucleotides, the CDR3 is TGTGCCAGCAGCGCTGGACAGGCTAACTATGGCTACACCTTC. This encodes CASSAGQANYGYTF.

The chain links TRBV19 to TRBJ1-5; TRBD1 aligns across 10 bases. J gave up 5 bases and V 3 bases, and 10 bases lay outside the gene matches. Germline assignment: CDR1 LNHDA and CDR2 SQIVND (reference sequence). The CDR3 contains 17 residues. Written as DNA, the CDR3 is TGTGCCAGTAGTATGTGGAGGGACAGGGGATCGGATCAGCCCCAGCATTTT. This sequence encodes CASSMWRDRGSDQPQHF. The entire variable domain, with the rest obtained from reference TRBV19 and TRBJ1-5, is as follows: DGGITQSPKYLFRKEGQNVTLSCEQNLNHDAMYWYRQDPGQGLRLIYYSQIVNDFQKGDIAEGYSVSREKKESFPLTVTSAQKNPTAFYLCASSMWRDRGSDQPQHFGDGTRLSIL.

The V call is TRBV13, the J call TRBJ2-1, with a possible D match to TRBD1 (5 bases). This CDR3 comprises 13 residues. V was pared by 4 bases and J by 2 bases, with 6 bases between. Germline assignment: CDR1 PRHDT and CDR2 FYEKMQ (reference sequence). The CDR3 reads CASSWGTYNEQFF. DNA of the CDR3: TGTGCCAGCAGCTGGGGCACCTACAATGAGCAGTTCTTC.

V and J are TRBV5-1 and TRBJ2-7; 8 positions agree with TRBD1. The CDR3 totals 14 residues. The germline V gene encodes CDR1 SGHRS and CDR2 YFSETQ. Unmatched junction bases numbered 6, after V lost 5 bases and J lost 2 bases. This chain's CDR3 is CASRTGTGPYEQYF. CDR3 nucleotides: TGCGCCAGCAGGACCGGGACAGGCCCCTACGAGCAGTACTTC. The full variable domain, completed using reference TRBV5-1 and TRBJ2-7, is KAGVTQTPRYLIKTRGQQVTLSCSPISGHRSVSWYQQTPGQGLQFLFEYFSETQRNKGNFPGRFSGRQFSNSRSEMNVSTLELGDSALYLCASRTGTGPYEQYFGPGTRLTVT.

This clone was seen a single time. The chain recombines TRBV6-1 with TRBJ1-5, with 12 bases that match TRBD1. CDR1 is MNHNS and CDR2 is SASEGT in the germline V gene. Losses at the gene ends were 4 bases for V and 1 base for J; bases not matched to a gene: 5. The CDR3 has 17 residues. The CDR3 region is CASSGTGQGASNQPQHF. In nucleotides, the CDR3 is TGTGCCAGCAGTGGGACGGGACAGGGGGCAAGCAATCAGCCCCAGCATTTT.

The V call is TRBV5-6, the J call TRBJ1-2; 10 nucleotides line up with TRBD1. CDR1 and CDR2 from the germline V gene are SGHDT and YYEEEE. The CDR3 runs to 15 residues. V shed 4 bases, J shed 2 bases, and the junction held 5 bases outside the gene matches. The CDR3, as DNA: TGTGCCAGCAGCCCCACGGGACAGGGGAACTATGGCTACACCTTC. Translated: CASSPTGQGNYGYTF.

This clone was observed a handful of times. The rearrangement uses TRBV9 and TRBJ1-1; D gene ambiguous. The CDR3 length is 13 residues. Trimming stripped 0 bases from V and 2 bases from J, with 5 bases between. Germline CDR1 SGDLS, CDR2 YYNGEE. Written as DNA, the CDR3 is TGTGCCAGCAGCGTAGTGGCTAACACTGAAGCTTTCTTT. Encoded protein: CASSVVANTEAFF.

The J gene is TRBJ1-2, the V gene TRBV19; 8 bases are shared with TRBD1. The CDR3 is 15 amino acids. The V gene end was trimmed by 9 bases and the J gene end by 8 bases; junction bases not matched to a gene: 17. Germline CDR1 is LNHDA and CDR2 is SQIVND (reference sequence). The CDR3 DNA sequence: TGTGCCAGCCAAAAAGGGGCAGGGGGCCTGCGGGGCTACACCTTC. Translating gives CASQKGAGGLRGYTF.

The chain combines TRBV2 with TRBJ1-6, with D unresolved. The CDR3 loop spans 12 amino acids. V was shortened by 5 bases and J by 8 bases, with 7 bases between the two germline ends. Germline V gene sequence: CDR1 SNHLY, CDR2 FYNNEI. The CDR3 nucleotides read TGTGCCAGCAGTAGCGATGATTCACCCCTCCACTTT. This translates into CASSSDDSPLHF.

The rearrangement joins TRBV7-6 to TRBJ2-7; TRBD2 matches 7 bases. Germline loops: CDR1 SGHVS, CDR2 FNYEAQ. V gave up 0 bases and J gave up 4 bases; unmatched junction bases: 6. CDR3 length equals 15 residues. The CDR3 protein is CASSLAVGEGYEQYF. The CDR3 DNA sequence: TGTGCCAGCAGCTTAGCTGTAGGGGAGGGATACGAGCAGTACTTC.

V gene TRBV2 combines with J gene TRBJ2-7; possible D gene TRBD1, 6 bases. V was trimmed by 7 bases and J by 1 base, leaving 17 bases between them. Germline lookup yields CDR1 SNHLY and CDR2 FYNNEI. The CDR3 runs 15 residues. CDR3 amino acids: CASTVGAGVSYEQYF. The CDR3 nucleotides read TGTGCCAGCACCGTGGGGGCAGGGGTGTCCTACGAGCAGTACTTC.

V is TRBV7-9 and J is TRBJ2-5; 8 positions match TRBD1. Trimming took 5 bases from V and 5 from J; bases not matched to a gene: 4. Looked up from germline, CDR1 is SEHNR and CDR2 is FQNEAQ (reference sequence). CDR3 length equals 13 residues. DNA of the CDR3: TGTGCCAGCAGCCCAGGGGGCGCGGAGACCCAGTACTTC. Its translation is CASSPGGAETQYF.

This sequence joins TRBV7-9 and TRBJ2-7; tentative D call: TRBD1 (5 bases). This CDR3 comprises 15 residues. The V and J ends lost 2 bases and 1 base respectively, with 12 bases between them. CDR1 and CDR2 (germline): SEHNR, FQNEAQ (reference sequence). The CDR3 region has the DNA TGTGCCAGCAGCTTACGTCAGGGTTCATCCTACGAGCAGTACTTC. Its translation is CASSLRQGSSYEQYF.

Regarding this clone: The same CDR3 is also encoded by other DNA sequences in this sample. CDR3 sequence reads: CASSLTSGDTEAFF. The CDR3 region has the DNA TGTGCCAGCAGCTTAACATCAGGGGACACTGAAGCTTTCTTT. V gene TRBV7-3 combines with J gene TRBJ1-1, with D maybe TRBD1 (6 bases). The CDR3 is made up of 14 amino acids. The germline V and J ends were trimmed by 0 bases and 3 bases, with 8 bases remaining between them. CDR1 is SGHTA, CDR2 FQGTGA, per germline.

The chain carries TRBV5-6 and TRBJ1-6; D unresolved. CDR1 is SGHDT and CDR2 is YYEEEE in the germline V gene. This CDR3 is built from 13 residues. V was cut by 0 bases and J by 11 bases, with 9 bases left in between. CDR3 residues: CASSLVLSAPLHF. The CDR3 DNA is TGTGCCAGCAGCTTGGTGTTGAGCGCACCCCTCCACTTT.

The DNA for the CDR3 is TGTGCCAGCAGTGAAATGTACAGACAAGAGACCCAGTACTTC. Translating it yields CASSEMYRQETQYF. The rearrangement links TRBV2 to TRBJ2-5; D is unresolved. This CDR3 has 14 amino acids. In germline, CDR1 is SNHLY, CDR2 FYNNEI. Deletions cut 2 bases from V and 2 bases from J, with 9 bases between.

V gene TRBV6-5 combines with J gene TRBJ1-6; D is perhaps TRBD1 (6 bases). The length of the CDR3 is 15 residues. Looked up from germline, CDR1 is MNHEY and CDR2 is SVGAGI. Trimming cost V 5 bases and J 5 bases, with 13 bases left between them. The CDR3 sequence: CASSHRVGNNSPLHF. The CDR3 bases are TGTGCCAGCAGTCACAGGGTCGGGAATAATTCACCCCTCCACTTT.

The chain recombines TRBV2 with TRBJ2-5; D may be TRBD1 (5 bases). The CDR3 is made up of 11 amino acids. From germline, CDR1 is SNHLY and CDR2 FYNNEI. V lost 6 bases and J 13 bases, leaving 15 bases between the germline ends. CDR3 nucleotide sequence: TGTGCCAGCAGCCTTGACAGACTCCTGTACTTC. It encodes CASSLDRLLYF.

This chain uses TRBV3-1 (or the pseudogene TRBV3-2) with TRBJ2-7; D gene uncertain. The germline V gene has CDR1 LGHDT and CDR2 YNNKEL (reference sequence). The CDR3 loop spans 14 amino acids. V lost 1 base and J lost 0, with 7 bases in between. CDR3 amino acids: CASSQATSSYEQYF. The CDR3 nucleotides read TGTGCCAGCAGCCAAGCTACGTCCTCCTACGAGCAGTACTTC.

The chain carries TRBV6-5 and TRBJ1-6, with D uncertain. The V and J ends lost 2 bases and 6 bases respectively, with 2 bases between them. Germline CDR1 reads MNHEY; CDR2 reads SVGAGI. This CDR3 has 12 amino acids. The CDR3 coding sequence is TGTGCCAGCAGTTACCTTAATTCACCCCTCCACTTT. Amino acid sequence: CASSYLNSPLHF.

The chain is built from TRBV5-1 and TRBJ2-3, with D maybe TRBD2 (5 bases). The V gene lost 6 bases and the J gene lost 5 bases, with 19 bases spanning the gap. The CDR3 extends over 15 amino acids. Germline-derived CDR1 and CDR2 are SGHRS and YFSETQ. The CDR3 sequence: CASKRGSPKEDTQYF. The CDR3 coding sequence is TGCGCCAGCAAACGAGGGAGCCCCAAGGAAGATACGCAGTATTTT.